These 13 T cell receptor beta chains came from one sample sequenced in a study of read filtering for tumor transcriptome and immune sequencing (dated by TCRdb to about 2020). Sequencing was carried out with an Illumina HiSeq 4000. The Immunoverse kit was used to build TCR libraries from 400 ng RNA, with molecular barcoded adaptors covering alpha/delta and beta/gamma chains. TCRdb took the public reads, trimmed them with fastp at Q25, ran MiXCR for clone calling and kept in-frame beta chains. Under each unique CDR3 protein, matching rows form one entry showing the most common genes and DNA. The sample contains under 150,000 distinct CDR3 sequences, around 14% of them found a single time. The ten largest make up about 8.6% of the sample. The sample comprised a population of CD138-negative cells sorted from bone marrow. This specimen's cell subset or site label, interpreted: bone marrow mononuclear cells depleted of CD138+ plasma/myeloma cells by negative magnetic selection. The receptor source for this set is a donor at least 40 years old with multiple myeloma.

This clonotype has ten or more counts. The chain links TRBV20-1 to TRBJ2-4; TRBD2 aligns across 11 bases. V was pared by 1 base and J by 7 bases, with 6 bases of the junction left unmatched. The CDR3 totals 15 residues. Per germline, CDR1 DFQATT and CDR2 SNEGSKA (reference sequence). CDR3 residues: CSARGRTSGPNIQYF. The CDR3 nucleotides read TGCAGTGCTAGAGGTCGGACTAGCGGGCCCAACATTCAGTACTTC.

This clonotype has a handful of counts. A read error may account for a junction end that differs from germline. The chain links TRBV4-1 to TRBJ1-2; D is undetermined. The germline gives CDR1 MGHRA, CDR2 YSYEKL. This CDR3 has 13 residues. CDR3 nucleotides: TGCGCCAGCAGTCAAGTGGCGAATAATGGCTACACCTTC. It is translated as CASSQVANNGYTF.

This clonotype was counted many times. The rearrangement joins TRBV6-5 to TRBJ2-5; 13 bases are shared with TRBD2. V dropped 5 bases and J dropped 5; count of bases not matched to a gene: 8. This CDR3 is built from 16 residues. Germline CDR1 reads MNHEY; CDR2 reads SVGAGI. The CDR3 reads CASSTGTSGMVETQYF. CDR3 bases: TGTGCCAGCAGTACCGGGACTAGCGGGATGGTCGAGACCCAGTACTTC.

This clonotype was counted between two and nine times. A clone one base away is much larger, so this may be a read error. The chain joins TRBV6-2 or TRBV6-3 to TRBJ1-5; D ambiguous. Germline V gene data show CDR1 as MNHEY and CDR2 as SVGEGT. This CDR3 has 14 amino acids. In nucleotides, the CDR3 is TGTGCCAGCAGTTACGAGGGATACAATCAGCTCCAGCATTTT. Its translation is CASSYEGYNQLQHF.

This clonotype was seen repeatedly, ten times or more. V gene TRBV7-9 combines with J gene TRBJ1-1; D not certain. The CDR3 totals 13 residues. The germline V gene has CDR1 SEHNR and CDR2 FQNEAQ (reference sequence). Between the trimmed V and J ends, which lost 0 bases and 7 bases, there was a span of 9 bases. The CDR3 region is CASSLAVAVEAFF. CDR3 sequence (DNA): TGTGCCAGCAGCTTAGCGGTGGCAGTTGAAGCTTTCTTT.

The chain couples TRBV5-6 to TRBJ1-5, with TRBD1 as a possible D gene (5 bases). Trimming took off 3 bases at V and 5 bases at J, with 9 bases between the two ends. The germline gives CDR1 SGHDT, CDR2 YYEEEE. The CDR3 runs 13 residues. CDR3 in DNA: TGTGCCAGCAGCTATGACAGAGATCAGCCCCAGCATTTT. Protein sequence: CASSYDRDQPQHF.

This clonotype has at least ten counts. The chain has TRBV5-1 and TRBJ2-5, with 11 bases aligning to TRBD1. This CDR3 contains 15 residues. Germline CDR1 reads SGHRS; CDR2 reads YFSETQ. Trimming took 5 bases from V and 0 from J; bases not matched to a gene: 3. CDR3 nucleotide sequence: TGCGCCAGCAGAACGGACAGGGGGCACCAAGAGACCCAGTACTTC. Its translation: CASRTDRGHQETQYF.

This clonotype was detected ten times or more. The chain carries TRBV7-2 and TRBJ2-1, with a tentative D call TRBD1 (5 bases). V lost 2 bases to trimming and J lost 2 bases, with 7 bases between them. The CDR3 loop spans 14 amino acids. Germline CDR1 reads SGHTA; CDR2 reads FQGNSA. CDR3 in amino acids: CASSLQGAYNEQFF. CDR3 DNA sequence: TGTGCCAGCAGCTTACAGGGCGCCTACAATGAGCAGTTCTTC.

This clonotype was counted many times. The chain uses TRBV5-5 and TRBJ2-5; no clear D. The length of the CDR3 is 13 residues. V lost 1 base, J lost 2 bases, and 6 bases lay in between. Germline V CDR1 and CDR2: SGHKS, YYEKEE (reference sequence). This chain's CDR3 is CASSLKGQETQYF. For the CDR3, the DNA is TGTGCCAGCAGCTTGAAAGGGCAAGAGACCCAGTACTTC.

This clonotype was seen only a few times. The chain has TRBV10-1 and TRBJ1-1; the D gene is possibly TRBD1 (5 bases). CDR3 length: 13 residues. Trimming cost V 5 bases and J 2 bases, with 9 bases left between them. The germline gives CDR1 WNHNN, CDR2 SYGVQD (reference sequence). The DNA of the CDR3 is TGCGCCAGCAGTTCACAGGAAAACACTGAAGCTTTCTTT. Encoded protein: CASSSQENTEAFF.

This clonotype showed up many times. Its ends do not fully match the called genes, so a read error is possible. The chain links TRBV20-1 to TRBJ2-7, with 10 bases that match TRBD1. The CDR3 is 15 amino acids. Germline V gene sequence: CDR1 DFQATT, CDR2 SNEGSKA (reference sequence). This CDR3 reads CSARVGTGVSNEQYF. Here the CDR3 DNA reads TGCAGTGCTAGAGTGGGGACAGGGGTCTCCAACGAGCAGTACTTC.

Notes on this clonotype: A far more abundant clone sits one base away, making this likely a read error. The chain is built from TRBV12-3 or TRBV12-4 and TRBJ1-2, with 11 bases fitting TRBD1. The CDR3 consists of 14 residues. In nucleotides, the CDR3 is TGTGTCAGCAGTGGAGGACAGGGGGCCTATGGCTACACCTTC. This encodes CVSSGGQGAYGYTF.

The chain couples TRBV4-3 to TRBJ2-2, with TRBD2 matching 10 bases. The CDR3 has 18 residues. V trimming: 3 bases; J trimming: 0 bases; junction bases outside the gene matches: 7. Germline V lookup: CDR1 LGHNA, CDR2 YSLEER. The CDR3 DNA sequence: TGCGCCAGCAGCCACGTGCTAGCGGGAGCTACGAACACCGGGGAGCTGTTTTTT. It codes for CASSHVLAGATNTGELFF.